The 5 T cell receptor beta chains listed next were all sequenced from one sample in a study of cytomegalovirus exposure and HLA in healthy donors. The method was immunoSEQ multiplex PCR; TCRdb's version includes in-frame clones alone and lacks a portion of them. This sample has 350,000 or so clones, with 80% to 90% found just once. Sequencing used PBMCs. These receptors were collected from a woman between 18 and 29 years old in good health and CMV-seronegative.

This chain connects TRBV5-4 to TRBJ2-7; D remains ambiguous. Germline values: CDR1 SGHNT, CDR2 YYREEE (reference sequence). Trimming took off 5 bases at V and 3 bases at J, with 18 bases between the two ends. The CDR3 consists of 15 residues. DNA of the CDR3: TGTGCCAGCAGTCCGGGTTATGCACCGGACTACGAGCAGTACTTC. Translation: CASSPGYAPDYEQYF. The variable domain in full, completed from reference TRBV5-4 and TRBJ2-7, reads ETGVTQSPTHLIKTRGQQVTLRCSSQSGHNTVSWYQQALGQGPQFIFQYYREEENGRGNFPPRFSGLQFPNYSSELNVNALELDDSALYLCASSPGYAPDYEQYFGPGTRLTVT.

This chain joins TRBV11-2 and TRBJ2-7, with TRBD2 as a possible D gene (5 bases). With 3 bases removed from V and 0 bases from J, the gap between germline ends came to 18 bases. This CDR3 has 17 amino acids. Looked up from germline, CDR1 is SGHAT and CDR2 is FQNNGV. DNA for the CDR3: TGTGCCAGCAGCTTTGCTCCGAAGCGGAGCGGCTCCTACGAGCAGTACTTC. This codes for CASSFAPKRSGSYEQYF.

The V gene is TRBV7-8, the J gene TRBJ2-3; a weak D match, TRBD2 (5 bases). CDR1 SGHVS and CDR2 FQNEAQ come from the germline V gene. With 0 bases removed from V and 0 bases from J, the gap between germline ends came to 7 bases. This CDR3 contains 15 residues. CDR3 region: CASSLAWESTDTQYF. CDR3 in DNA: TGTGCCAGCAGCTTAGCGTGGGAGAGCACAGATACGCAGTATTTT.

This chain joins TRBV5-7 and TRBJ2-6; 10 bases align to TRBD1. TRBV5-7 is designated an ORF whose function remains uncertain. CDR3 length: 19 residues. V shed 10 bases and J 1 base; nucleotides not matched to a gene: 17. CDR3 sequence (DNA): TGTGCCGCATGTGGTCTGCGAGACAGGGGGCTTTCTGGGGCCAACGTCCTGACTTTC. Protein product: CAACGLRDRGLSGANVLTF.

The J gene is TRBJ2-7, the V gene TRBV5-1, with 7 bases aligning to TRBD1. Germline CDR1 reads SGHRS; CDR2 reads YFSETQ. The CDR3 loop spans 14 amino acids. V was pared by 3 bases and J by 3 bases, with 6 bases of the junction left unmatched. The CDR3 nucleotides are TGCGCCAGCAGCTCGCAGGGGGATTTCTACGAGCAGTACTTC. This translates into CASSSQGDFYEQYF. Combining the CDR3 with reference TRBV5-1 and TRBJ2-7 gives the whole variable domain KAGVTQTPRYLIKTRGQQVTLSCSPISGHRSVSWYQQTPGQGLQFLFEYFSETQRNKGNFPGRFSGRQFSNSRSEMNVSTLELGDSALYLCASSSQGDFYEQYFGPGTRLTVT.